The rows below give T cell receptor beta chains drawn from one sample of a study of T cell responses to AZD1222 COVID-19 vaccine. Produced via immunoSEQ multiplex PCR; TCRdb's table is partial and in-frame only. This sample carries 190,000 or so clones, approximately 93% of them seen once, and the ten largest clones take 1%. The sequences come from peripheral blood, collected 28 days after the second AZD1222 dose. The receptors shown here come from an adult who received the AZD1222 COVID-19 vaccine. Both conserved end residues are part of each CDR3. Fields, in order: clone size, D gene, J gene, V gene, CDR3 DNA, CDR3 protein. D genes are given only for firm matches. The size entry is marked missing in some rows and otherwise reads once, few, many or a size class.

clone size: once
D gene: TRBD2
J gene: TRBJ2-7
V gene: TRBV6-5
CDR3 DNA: TGTGCCAGCAGTTACTACCAGCGGGGGGCCCGGGACGAGCAGTACTTC
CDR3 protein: CASSYYQRGARDEQYF

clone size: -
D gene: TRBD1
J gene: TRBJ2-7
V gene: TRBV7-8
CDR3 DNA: TGTGCCAGCAGCCGCACCAGGACAGGGTGGTACGAGCAGTACTTC
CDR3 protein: CASSRTRTGWYEQYF

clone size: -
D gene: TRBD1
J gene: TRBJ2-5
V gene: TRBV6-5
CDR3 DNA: TGTGCCAGCAGGAGGGGGCTCGTGGAGACCCAGTACTTC
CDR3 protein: CASRRGLVETQYF

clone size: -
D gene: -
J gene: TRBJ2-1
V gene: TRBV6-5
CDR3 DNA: TGTGCCAGCAGTTACTCGGGACCTTACAATGAGCAGTTCTTC
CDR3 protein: CASSYSGPYNEQFF

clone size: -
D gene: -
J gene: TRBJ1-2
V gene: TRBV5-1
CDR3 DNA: TGCGCCAGCAGCTTGCAATCGGCGAACTATGGCTACACCTTC
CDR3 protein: CASSLQSANYGYTF

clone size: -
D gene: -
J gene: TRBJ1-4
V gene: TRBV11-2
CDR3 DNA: TGTGCCAGCAGCTTAGATCGGGAGGTTAATGAAAAACTGTTTTTT
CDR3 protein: CASSLDREVNEKLFF

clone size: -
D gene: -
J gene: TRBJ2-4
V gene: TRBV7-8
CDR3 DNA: TGTGCCAGCAGCTTATTCTCGGTAGCCAAAAACATTCAGTACTTC
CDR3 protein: CASSLFSVAKNIQYF

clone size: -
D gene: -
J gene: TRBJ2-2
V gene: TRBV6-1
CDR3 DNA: TGTGCCAGCAGTGAATCTGCAGGGGTGCGTCCCGGGGAGCTGTTTTTT
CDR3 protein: CASSESAGVRPGELFF

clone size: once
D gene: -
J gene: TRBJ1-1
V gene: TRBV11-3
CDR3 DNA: TGTGCCAGCAGCTGGGAAGAGTGGGCTTTCTTT
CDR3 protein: CASSWEEWAFF

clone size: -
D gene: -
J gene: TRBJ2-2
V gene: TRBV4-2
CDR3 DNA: TGTGCCAGCAGCCAAGGGGGCATCGGGGAGCTGTTTTTT
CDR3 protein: CASSQGGIGELFF

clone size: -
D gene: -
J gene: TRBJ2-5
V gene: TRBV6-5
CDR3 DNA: TGTGCCAGCTCATTAGTGATGGGCAGAGAAGAGACCCAGTACTTC
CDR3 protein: CASSLVMGREETQYF

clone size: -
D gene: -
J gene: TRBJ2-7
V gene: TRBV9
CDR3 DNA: TGTGCCAGCAGCGGGACAGCCTCCTACGAGCAGTACTTC
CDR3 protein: CASSGTASYEQYF

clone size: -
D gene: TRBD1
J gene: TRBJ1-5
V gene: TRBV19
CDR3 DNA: TGTGCCAGTAGTTTCGGACAGGGGTATCAGCCCCAGCATTTT
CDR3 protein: CASSFGQGYQPQHF

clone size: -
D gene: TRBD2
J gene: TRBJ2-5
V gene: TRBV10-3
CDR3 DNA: TGTGCCATCGGGGGGGGTTCGCGGAACCAAGAGACCCAGTACTTC
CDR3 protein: CAIGGGSRNQETQYF

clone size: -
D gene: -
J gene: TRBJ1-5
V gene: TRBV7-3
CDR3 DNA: TGTGCCAGCAGTCAAAGATGGGACGGATTTAGGCATTTT
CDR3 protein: CASSQRWDGFRHF

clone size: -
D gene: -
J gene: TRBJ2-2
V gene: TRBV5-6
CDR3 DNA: TGTGCCAGCAGCTTGGAGCGCAGGGGTAGGAGGGAGCTGTTTTTT
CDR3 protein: CASSLERRGRRELFF

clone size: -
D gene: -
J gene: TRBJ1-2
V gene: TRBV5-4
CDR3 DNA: TGTGCCAGCACCACCAACAGAAAGCCTAACTATGGCTACACCTTC
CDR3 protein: CASTTNRKPNYGYTF

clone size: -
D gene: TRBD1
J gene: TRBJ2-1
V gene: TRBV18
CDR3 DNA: TGTGCCAGCTCACCCGGGACAGACATGAACAATGAGCAGTTCTTC
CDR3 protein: CASSPGTDMNNEQFF

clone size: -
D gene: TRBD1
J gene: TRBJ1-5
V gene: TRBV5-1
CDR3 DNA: TGCGCCAGCAGCCCAGGGACAGGGCGCAATCAGCCCCAGCATTTT
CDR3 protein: CASSPGTGRNQPQHF

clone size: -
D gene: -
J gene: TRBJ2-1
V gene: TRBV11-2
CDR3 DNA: TGTGCCAGCAGCTCCCCGGGGTACAATGAGCAGTTCTTC
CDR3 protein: CASSSPGYNEQFF

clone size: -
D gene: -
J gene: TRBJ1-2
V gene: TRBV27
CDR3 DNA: TGTGCCAGCGCGGGGAGGGGCCATGGCTACACCTTC
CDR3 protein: CASAGRGHGYTF

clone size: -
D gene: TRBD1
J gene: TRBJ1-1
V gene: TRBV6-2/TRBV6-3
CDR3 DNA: TGTGCCAGCAGTTCCCAGGGGGGTTGGACTGAAGCTTTCTTT
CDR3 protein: CASSSQGGWTEAFF

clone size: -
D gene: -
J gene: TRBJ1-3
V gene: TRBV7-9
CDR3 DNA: TGTGCCAGATCGAAGGCAGGGAATGGAAACACCATATATTTT
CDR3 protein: CARSKAGNGNTIYF

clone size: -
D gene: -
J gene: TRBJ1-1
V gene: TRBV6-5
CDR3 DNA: TGTGCCAGCAGTTACTCTCCCGTCCTTAGGGACACTGAAGCTTTCTTT
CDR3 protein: CASSYSPVLRDTEAFF

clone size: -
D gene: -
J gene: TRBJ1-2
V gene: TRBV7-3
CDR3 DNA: TGTGCCAGCAGCTTACCAGGCGGCTATGGCTACACCTTC
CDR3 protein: CASSLPGGYGYTF

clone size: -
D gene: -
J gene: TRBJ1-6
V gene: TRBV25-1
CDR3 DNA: TGTGCCAGCAGTGTCCCGTCCTATAATTCACCCCTCCACTTT
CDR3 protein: CASSVPSYNSPLHF

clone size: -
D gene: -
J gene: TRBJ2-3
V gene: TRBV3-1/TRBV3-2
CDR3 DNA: TGTGCCAGCAGCCAACTTCTCGGGGATACGCAGTATTTT
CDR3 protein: CASSQLLGDTQYF

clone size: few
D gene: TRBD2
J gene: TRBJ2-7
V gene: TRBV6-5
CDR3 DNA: TGTGCCAGCAGTTACGGAGGGACTAGAAACTACGAGCAGTACTTC
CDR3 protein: CASSYGGTRNYEQYF

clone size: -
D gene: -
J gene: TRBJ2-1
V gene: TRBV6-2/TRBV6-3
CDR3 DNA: TGTGCCAGCAGTTACTCGAAGGTCGATGAGCAGTTCTTC
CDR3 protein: CASSYSKVDEQFF

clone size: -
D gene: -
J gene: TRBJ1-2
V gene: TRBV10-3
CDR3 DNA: TGTGCCATCAGTGGCACCATGTTGACTAACTATGGCTACACCTTC
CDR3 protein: CAISGTMLTNYGYTF

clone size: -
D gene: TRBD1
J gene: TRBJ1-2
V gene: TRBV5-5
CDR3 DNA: TGTGCCAGCAGCTTGGTCCCGACAGGGGGCTATGGCTACACCTTC
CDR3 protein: CASSLVPTGGYGYTF

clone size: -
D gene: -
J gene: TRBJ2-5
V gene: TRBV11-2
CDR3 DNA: TGTGCCAGCAGCTTAGGGGGACTGAGTCAAGAGACCCAGTACTTC
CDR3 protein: CASSLGGLSQETQYF

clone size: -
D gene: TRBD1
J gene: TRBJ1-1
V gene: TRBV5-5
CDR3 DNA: TGTGCCAGCAGCCGGACAGGCGGAGGAGAGGCTTTCTTT
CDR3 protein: CASSRTGGGEAFF

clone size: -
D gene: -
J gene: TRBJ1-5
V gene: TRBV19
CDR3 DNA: TGTGCCAGTAACCACGGGACACCTAGCAATCAGCCCCAGCATTTT
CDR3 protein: CASNHGTPSNQPQHF

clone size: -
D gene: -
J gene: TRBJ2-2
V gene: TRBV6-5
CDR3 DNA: TGTGCCAGCAGTTACTCCTTTAGGGTGACCGGGGAGCTGTTTTTT
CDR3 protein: CASSYSFRVTGELFF

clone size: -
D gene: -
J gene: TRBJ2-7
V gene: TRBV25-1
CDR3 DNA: TGTGCCAGCAGCCAAGGGGGTGCCTACGAGCAGTACTTC
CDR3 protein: CASSQGGAYEQYF

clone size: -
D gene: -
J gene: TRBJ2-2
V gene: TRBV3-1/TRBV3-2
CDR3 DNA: TGTGCCAGCAGCCAAGTGGGGCTCCGAACCATCGGGGAGCTGTTTTTT
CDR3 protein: CASSQVGLRTIGELFF

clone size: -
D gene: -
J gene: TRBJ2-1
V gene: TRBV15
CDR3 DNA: TGTGCCACCAGCCCAAGCAGGGGTGCTTACAATGAGCAGTTCTTC
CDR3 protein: CATSPSRGAYNEQFF

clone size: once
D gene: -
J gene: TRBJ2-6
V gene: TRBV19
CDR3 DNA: TGTGCCAGTAGGGGGGTGAACTCTGGGGCCAACGTCCTGACTTTC
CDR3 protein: CASRGVNSGANVLTF

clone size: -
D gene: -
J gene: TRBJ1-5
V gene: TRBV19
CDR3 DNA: TGTGCCAGTAGTATAGGTGGGAGGAGGGCGATTCAACAGCCCCAGCATTTT
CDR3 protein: CASSIGGRRAIQQPQHF

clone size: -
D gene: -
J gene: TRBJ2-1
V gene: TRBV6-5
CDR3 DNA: TGTGCCAGCACCCCTGGGGACAATGAGCAGTTCTTC
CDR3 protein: CASTPGDNEQFF

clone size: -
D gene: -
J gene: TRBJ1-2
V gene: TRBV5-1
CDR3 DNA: TGCGCCAGCAGCTTGGTCGGGGACTATGGCTACACCTTC
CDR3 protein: CASSLVGDYGYTF

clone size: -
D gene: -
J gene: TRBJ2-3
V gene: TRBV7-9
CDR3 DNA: TGTGCCAGCAGCTTTGGCCTCACAGATACGCAGTATTTT
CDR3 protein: CASSFGLTDTQYF

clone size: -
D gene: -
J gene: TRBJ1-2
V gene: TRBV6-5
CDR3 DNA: TGTGCCAGCAGCAAACTCGATGGCTACACCTTC
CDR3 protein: CASSKLDGYTF

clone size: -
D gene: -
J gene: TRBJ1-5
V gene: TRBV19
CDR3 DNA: TGTGCCACTATGGATGGGGGGCTCGGCAATCAGCCCCAGCATTTT
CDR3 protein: CATMDGGLGNQPQHF

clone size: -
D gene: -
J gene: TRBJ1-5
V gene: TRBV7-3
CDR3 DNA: TGTGCCAGCAGCGGACAGCTAGGGGAGCCCCAGCATTTT
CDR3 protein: CASSGQLGEPQHF

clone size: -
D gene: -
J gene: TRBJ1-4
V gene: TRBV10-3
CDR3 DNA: TGTGCCATCAGTGACTCAATTACAGGGCAAGGGGAAAAACTGTTTTTT
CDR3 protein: CAISDSITGQGEKLFF

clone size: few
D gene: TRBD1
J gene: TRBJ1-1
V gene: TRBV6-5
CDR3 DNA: TGTGCCAGCAGTTCACAGGGGGCGAGTGGCACTGAAGCTTTCTTT
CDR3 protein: CASSSQGASGTEAFF

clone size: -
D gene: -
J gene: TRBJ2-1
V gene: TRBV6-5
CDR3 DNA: TGTGCCAGCTTCAAGCAGAGCTCCTACAATGAGCAGTTCTTC
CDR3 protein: CASFKQSSYNEQFF

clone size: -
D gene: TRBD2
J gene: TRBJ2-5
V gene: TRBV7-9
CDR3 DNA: TGTGCCAGCAGGAAATCTAGCGGGGGAATCCAAGAGACCCAGTACTTC
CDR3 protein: CASRKSSGGIQETQYF

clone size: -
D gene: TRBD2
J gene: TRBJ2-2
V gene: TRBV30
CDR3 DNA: TGTGCCTGGAGGAAGGGACTAGCCTATTCCGGGGAGCTGTTTTTT
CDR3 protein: CAWRKGLAYSGELFF

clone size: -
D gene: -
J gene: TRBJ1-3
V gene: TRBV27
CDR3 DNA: TGTGCCAGCAGTTCCCTCCGGGGGCTGAAAGGAAACACCATATATTTT
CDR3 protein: CASSSLRGLKGNTIYF

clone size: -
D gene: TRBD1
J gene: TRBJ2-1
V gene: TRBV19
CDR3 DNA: TGTGCCAGTAGTAGGGACAGGGGAAATGAGCAGTTCTTC
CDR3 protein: CASSRDRGNEQFF

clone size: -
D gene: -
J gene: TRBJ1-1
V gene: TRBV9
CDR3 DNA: TGTGCCAGCGGCCGTGCCGGGGGCCCTTTGGGCACTGAAGCTTTCTTT
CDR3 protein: CASGRAGGPLGTEAFF

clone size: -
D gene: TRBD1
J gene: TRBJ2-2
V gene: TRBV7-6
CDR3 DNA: TGTGCCAGCAGCCCGAAGGACAGGTTTGCCGGGGAGCTGTTTTTT
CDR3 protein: CASSPKDRFAGELFF

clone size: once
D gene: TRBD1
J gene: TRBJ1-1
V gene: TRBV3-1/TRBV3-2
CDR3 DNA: TGTGCCAGCAAGATACAGGGGGCGGCGAACACTGAAGCTTTCTTT
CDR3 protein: CASKIQGAANTEAFF

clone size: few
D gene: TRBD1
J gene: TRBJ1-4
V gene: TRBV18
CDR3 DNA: TGTGCCAGCTCACCCCGGACAGGGGAGGCAACTAATGAAAAACTGTTTTTT
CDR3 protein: CASSPRTGEATNEKLFF